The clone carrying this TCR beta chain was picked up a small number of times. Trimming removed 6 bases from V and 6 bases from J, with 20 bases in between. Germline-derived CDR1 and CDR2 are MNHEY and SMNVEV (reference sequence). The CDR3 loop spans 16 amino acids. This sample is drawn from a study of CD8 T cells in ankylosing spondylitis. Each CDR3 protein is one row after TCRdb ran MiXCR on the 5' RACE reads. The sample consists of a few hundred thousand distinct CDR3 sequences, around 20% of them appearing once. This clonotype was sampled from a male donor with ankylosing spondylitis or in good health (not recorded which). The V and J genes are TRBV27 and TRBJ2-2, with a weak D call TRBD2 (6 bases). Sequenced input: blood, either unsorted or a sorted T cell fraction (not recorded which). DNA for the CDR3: TGTGCCAGCAGCTCCGGGACGGGGGTTCGGGCCGGGGAGCTGTTTTTT. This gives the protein CASSSGTGVRAGELFF.